This paragraph covers one T cell receptor (beta chain) sequence. Its antigen is not identified. TCRdb re-called the RT-PCR reads with MiXCR, one entry per CDR3 protein. The sample shows 430,000 or so distinct CDR3 sequences, over 9.5% of them seen only once. This entry comes from a study of response to subunit inactivated influenza vaccine. Study outcomes and limitations: Researchers suggested that each seasonal influenza vaccination recruits few new T cells.

The CDR3 length is 15 residues. Per germline, CDR1 SGDLS and CDR2 YYNGEE. The V segment lost 5 bases and the J segment 2 bases; nucleotides outside the gene matches: 4. The sequences come from PBMCs from blood, collected more than 35 days after vaccination. The chain combines TRBV9 with TRBJ2-2, with 9 positions matching TRBD1. The TCR sequence derives from a man aged 50-59 years who received an inactivated influenza vaccine. The CDR3 spells CASSGQGINTGELFF. CDR3 DNA sequence: TGTGCCAGCAGTGGACAGGGGATCAACACCGGGGAGCTGTTTTTT. The full variable domain, its missing parts supplied by reference TRBV9 and TRBJ2-2, is DSGVTQTPKHLITATGQRVTLRCSPRSGDLSVYWYQQSLDQGLQFLIQYYNGEERAKGNILERFSAQQFPDLHSELNLSSLELGDSALYFCASSGQGINTGELFFGEGSRLTVL.